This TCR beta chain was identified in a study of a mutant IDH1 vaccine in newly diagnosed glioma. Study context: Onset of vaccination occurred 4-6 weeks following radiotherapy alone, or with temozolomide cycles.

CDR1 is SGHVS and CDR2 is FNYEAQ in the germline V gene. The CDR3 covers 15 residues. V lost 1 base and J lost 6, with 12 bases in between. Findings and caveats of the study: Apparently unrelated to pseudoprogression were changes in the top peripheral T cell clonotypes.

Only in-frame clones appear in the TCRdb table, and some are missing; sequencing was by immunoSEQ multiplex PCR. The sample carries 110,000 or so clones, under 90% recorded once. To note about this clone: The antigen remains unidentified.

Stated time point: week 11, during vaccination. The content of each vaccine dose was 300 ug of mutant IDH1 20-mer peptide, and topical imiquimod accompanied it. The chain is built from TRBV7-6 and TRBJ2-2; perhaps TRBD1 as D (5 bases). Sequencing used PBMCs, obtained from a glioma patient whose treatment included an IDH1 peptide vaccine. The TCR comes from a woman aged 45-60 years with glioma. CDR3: CASSLEPGMAGELFF. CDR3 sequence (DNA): TGTGCCAGCAGCTTAGAACCAGGGATGGCCGGGGAGCTGTTTTTT. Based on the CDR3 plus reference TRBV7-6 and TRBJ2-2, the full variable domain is GAGVSQSPRYKVTKRGQDVALRCDPISGHVSLYWYRQALGQGPEFLTYFNYEAQQDKSGLPNDRFSAERPEGSISTLTIQRTEQRDSAMYRCASSLEPGMAGELFFGEGSRLTVL.